This is a list of T cell receptor beta chains from one sample in a study of blood T cell repertoires in COVID-19. Produced via immunoSEQ multiplex PCR; TCRdb's table is partial and in-frame only. This repertoire shows over 130,000 clones, approximately 88% found once; its top ten account for more than 25%. Sequencing was performed on peripheral blood. The receptors were sampled from a human donor in a cohort sampled during active COVID-19. CDR3s include the opening cysteine and the closing phenylalanine or tryptophan. Each record gives: CDR3 DNA, CDR3 protein, V gene, D gene, J gene, CDR3 length, clone size. D genes are given only for firm matches. The size field is filled for only some rows; it gives once, few, many or a size class.

CDR3nt: TGTGCCAGCAGAGACGGACTTCAAGAGACCCAGTACTTC
CDR3aa: CASRDGLQETQYF
v_gene: TRBV7-9
d_gene: NA
j_gene: TRBJ2-5
len: 13
abundance: NA

CDR3nt: TGTGCCAGCAGCTCCGGGACAACAAACATTCAGTACTTC
CDR3aa: CASSSGTTNIQYF
v_gene: TRBV7-2
d_gene: NA
j_gene: TRBJ2-4
len: 13
abundance: few

CDR3nt: TGTGCCAGCAGGAACCGGGACACCGAGACCGGGGAGCTGTTTTTT
CDR3aa: CASRNRDTETGELFF
v_gene: TRBV2
d_gene: NA
j_gene: TRBJ2-2
len: 15
abundance: NA

CDR3nt: TGTGCCAGCAGCCCGGGGGGCTCTGGAAACACCATATATTTT
CDR3aa: CASSPGGSGNTIYF
v_gene: TRBV7-3
d_gene: NA
j_gene: TRBJ1-3
len: 14
abundance: NA

CDR3nt: TGTGCCAGCAGCTTGGCTGACAGGGCCCCTTATGGCTACACCTTC
CDR3aa: CASSLADRAPYGYTF
v_gene: TRBV5-8
d_gene: TRBD1
j_gene: TRBJ1-2
len: 15
abundance: NA

CDR3nt: TGTGCCAGCAGCCTCACCGGCCGGGACACCAAACAAGAGACCCAGTACTTC
CDR3aa: CASSLTGRDTKQETQYF
v_gene: TRBV5-6
d_gene: NA
j_gene: TRBJ2-5
len: 17
abundance: NA

CDR3nt: TGTGCCAGCAGTTTTGCGGCTACTGAAGCTTTCTTT
CDR3aa: CASSFAATEAFF
v_gene: TRBV12-3/TRBV12-4
d_gene: NA
j_gene: TRBJ1-1
len: 12
abundance: NA

CDR3nt: TGTGCCAGCAGCGTAGCACAGAATGAAAAACTGTTTTTT
CDR3aa: CASSVAQNEKLFF
v_gene: TRBV9
d_gene: NA
j_gene: TRBJ1-4
len: 13
abundance: NA

CDR3nt: TGTGCCAGCAGGACTAGCGGGGGCACAGATACGCAGTATTTT
CDR3aa: CASRTSGGTDTQYF
v_gene: TRBV6-5
d_gene: TRBD2
j_gene: TRBJ2-3
len: 14
abundance: NA

CDR3nt: TGTGCCAGCAGCGGACTAGCGTTCCAAGAGACCCAGTACTTC
CDR3aa: CASSGLAFQETQYF
v_gene: TRBV9
d_gene: TRBD2
j_gene: TRBJ2-5
len: 14
abundance: NA

CDR3nt: TGTGCCAGCAACCGGGGGACAGCCCGCAATCAGCCCCAGCATTTT
CDR3aa: CASNRGTARNQPQHF
v_gene: TRBV6-5
d_gene: TRBD1
j_gene: TRBJ1-5
len: 15
abundance: NA

CDR3nt: TGCGCCAGCAGCCCCGGAGGTGCAACTAATGAAAAACTGTTTTTT
CDR3aa: CASSPGGATNEKLFF
v_gene: TRBV5-1
d_gene: NA
j_gene: TRBJ1-4
len: 15
abundance: NA

CDR3nt: TGTGCCAGCAGCCTTAAGGGGGCAGGGGAGAAAAACATTCAGTACTTC
CDR3aa: CASSLKGAGEKNIQYF
v_gene: TRBV3-1/TRBV3-2
d_gene: TRBD1
j_gene: TRBJ2-4
len: 16
abundance: NA

CDR3nt: TGTGCCAGCAGCCAAGGGGCAGGGGCCCACAATGAGCAGTTCTTC
CDR3aa: CASSQGAGAHNEQFF
v_gene: TRBV14
d_gene: NA
j_gene: TRBJ2-1
len: 15
abundance: once

CDR3nt: TGTGCCAGCAGCCTACTTCGCCTGACAGGGTTCGGAAACACCATATATTTT
CDR3aa: CASSLLRLTGFGNTIYF
v_gene: TRBV13
d_gene: TRBD1
j_gene: TRBJ1-3
len: 17
abundance: once

CDR3nt: TGTGCCAGCAGCGTAGACAGGGGCGGATATGGCTACACCTTC
CDR3aa: CASSVDRGGYGYTF
v_gene: TRBV9
d_gene: TRBD1
j_gene: TRBJ1-2
len: 14
abundance: once